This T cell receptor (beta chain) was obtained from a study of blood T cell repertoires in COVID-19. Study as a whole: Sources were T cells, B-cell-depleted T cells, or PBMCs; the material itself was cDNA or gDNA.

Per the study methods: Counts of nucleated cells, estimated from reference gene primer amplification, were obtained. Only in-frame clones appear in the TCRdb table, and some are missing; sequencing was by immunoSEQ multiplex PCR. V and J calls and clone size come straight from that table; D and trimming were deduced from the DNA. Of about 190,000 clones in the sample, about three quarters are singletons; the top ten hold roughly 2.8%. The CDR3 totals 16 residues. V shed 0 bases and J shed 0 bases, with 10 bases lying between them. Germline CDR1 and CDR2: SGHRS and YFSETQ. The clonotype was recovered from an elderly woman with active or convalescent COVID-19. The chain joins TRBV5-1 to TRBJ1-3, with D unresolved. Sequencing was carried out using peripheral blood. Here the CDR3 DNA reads TGCGCCAGCAGCTTGGAGTTGTCCAGCTCTGGAAACACCATATATTTT. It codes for CASSLELSSSGNTIYF.